This T cell receptor beta chain was retrieved from a study of T cell repertoires in cytomegalovirus infection. In the study overall: Signatures in public TCR beta sequences pointed to both CMV infection and matching HLA type.

Of note for this clonotype: Its matching antigen is unknown.

TCRdb independently ran MiXCR on the reads; one entry per CDR3 protein. This table holds under 150,000 distinct CDR3 sequences, about 33% found once. Overall study results and limits: The ex vivo response was dominated by HLA-C-restricted CMV-specific TCR beta clonotypes.

The TCR was taken from a human donor in good health (CMV status not recorded). Some clones in this sample may be carry-over from other donors' samples. The sequencing here drew on CD8+ T cells from cultured PBMCs, taken from culture after CMV antigen stimulation.

CDR3 region: CASSRTTGTGHEKLFF. In nucleotides, the CDR3 is TGTGCCAGCAGCAGAACGACCGGGACAGGGCATGAAAAACTGTTTTTT. The chain carries TRBV11-2 and TRBJ1-4; 9 bases fit TRBD1. V was clipped by 5 bases and J by 6 bases; unmatched bases: 10. Germline CDR1 and CDR2: SGHAT and FQNNGV. This CDR3 is built from 16 residues.